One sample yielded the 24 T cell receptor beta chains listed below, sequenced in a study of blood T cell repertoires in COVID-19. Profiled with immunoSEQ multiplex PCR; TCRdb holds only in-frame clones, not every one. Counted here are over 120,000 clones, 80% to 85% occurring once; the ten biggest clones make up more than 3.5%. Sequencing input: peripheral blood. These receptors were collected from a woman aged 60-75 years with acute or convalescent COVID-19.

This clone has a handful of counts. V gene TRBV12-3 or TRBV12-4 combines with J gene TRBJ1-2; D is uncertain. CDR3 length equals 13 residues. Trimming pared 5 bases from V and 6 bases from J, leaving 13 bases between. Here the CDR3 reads CASSRQWLDGYTF. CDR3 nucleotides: TGTGCCAGCAGTCGCCAATGGTTAGATGGCTACACCTTC.

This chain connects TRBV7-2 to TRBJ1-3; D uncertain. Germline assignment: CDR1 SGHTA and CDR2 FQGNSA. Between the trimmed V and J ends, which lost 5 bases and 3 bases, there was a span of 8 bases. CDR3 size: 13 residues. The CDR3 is CASSQSSGNTIYF. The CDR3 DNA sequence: TGTGCCAGCAGCCAATCGAGTGGAAACACCATATATTTT.

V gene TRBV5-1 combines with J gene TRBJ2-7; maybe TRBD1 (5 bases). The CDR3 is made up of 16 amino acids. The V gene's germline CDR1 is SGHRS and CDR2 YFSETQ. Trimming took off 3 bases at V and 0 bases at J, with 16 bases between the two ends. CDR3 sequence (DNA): TGCGCCAGCAGCTATCAGGGCAGTTGGAACTCCTACGAGCAGTACTTC. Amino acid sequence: CASSYQGSWNSYEQYF.

The CDR3 DNA follows: TGTGCCAGCAGTGGCGACAGGGCCAGCAATCAGCCCCAGCATTTT. Its protein is CASSGDRASNQPQHF. This chain joins TRBV2 and TRBJ1-5; 7 bases align to TRBD1. Germline V gives CDR1 SNHLY, CDR2 FYNNEI. J was trimmed by 1 base and V by 4 bases; bases with no gene match: 4. The CDR3 covers 15 residues.

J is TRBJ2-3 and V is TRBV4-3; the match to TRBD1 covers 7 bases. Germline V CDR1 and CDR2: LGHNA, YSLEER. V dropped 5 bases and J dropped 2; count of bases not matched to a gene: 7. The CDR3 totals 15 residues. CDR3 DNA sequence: TGCGCCAGCAGCTATCGGACAGGAGACACAGATACGCAGTATTTT. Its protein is CASSYRTGDTDTQYF.

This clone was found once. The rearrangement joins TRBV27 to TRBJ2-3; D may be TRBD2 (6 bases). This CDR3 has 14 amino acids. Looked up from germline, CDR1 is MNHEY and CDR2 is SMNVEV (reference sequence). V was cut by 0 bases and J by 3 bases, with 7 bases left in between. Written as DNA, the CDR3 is TGTGCCAGCAGTTTATCCCTAGCGACAGATACGCAGTATTTT. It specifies CASSLSLATDTQYF.

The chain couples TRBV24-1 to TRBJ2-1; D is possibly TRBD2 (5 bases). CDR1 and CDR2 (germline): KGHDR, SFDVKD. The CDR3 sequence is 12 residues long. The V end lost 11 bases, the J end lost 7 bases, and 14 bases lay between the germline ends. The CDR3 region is CAIGRSGNEQFF. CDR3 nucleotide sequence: TGTGCCATAGGCCGGTCGGGGAATGAGCAGTTCTTC.

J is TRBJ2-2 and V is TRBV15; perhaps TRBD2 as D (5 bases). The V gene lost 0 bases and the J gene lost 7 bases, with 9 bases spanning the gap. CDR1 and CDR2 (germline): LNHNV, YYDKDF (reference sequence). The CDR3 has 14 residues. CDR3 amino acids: CATSRERVSGELFF. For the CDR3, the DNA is TGTGCCACCAGCAGAGAGAGGGTTAGCGGGGAGCTGTTTTTT.

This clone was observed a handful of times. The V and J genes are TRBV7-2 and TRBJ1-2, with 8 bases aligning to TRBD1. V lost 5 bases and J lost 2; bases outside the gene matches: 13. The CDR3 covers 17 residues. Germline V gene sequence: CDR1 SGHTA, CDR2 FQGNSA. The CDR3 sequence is CASSKPFPRGPNYGYTF. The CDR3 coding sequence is TGTGCCAGCAGCAAGCCATTTCCCAGGGGGCCAAACTATGGCTACACCTTC. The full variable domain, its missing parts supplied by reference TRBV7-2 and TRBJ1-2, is GAGVSQSPSNKVTEKGKDVELRCDPISGHTALYWYRQSLGQGLEFLIYFQGNSAPDKSGLPSDRFSAERTGGSVSTLTIQRTQQEDSAVYLCASSKPFPRGPNYGYTFGSGTRLTVV.

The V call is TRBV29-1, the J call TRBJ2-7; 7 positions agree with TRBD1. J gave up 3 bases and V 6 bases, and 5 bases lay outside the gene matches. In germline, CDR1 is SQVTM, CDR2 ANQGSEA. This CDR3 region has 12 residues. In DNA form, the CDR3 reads TGCAGCGTACGGGACAGCCTCTACGAGCAGTACTTC. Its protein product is CSVRDSLYEQYF.

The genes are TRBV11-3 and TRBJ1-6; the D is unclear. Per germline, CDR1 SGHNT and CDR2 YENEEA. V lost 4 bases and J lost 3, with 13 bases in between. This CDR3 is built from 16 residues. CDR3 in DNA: TGTGCCAGCAGCTCGCCTACAGCGGGCTATAATTCACCCCTCCACTTT. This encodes CASSSPTAGYNSPLHF.

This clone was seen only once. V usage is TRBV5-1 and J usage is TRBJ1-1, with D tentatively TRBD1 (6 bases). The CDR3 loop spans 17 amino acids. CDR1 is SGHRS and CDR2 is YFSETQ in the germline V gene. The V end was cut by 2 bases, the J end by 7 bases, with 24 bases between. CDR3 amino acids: CASSFTQGPRQSLEAFF. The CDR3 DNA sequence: TGCGCCAGCAGCTTCACTCAGGGGCCGCGACAATCCCTTGAAGCTTTCTTT.

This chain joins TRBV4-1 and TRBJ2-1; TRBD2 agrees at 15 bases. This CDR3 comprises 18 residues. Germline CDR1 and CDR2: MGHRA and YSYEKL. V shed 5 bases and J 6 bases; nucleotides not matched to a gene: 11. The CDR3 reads CASSTRTSGRAPTNEQFF. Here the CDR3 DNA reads TGCGCCAGCAGCACCAGGACTAGCGGGAGGGCCCCTACCAATGAGCAGTTCTTC.

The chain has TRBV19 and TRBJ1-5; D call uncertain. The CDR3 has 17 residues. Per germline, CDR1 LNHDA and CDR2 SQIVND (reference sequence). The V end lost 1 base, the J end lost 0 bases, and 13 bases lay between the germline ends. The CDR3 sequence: CASSIGYKEGSNQPQHF. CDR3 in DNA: TGTGCCAGTAGTATAGGATATAAGGAGGGTAGCAATCAGCCCCAGCATTTT.

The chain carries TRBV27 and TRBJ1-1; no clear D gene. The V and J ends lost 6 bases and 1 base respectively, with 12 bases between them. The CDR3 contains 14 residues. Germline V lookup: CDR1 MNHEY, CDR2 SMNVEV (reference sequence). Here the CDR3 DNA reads TGTGCCAGCAGACCGGAGGGCTGGAACACTGAAGCTTTCTTT. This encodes CASRPEGWNTEAFF.

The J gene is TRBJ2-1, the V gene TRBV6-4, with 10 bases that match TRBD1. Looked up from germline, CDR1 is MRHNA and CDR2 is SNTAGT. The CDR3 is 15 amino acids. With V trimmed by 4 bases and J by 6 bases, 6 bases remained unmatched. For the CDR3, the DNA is TGTGCCAGCAGTGCCGGGACAGGGGTTTCCAATGAGCAGTTCTTC. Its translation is CASSAGTGVSNEQFF.

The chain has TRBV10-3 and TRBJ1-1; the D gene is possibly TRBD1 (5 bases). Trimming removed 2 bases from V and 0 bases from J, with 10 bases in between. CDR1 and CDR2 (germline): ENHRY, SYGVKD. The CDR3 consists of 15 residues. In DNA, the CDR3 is TGTGCCATCAGTGAGGTGCCGGGGGTGAACACTGAAGCTTTCTTT. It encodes CAISEVPGVNTEAFF.

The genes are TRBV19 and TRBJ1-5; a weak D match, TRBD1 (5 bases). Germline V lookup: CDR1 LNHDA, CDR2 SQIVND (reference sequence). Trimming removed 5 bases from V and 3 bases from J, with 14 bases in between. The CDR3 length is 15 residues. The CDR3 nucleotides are TGTGCCAGTAGTCGTGTGGGGGGTAACAATCAGCCCCAGCATTTT. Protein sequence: CASSRVGGNNQPQHF. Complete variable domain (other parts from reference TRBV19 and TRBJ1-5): DGGITQSPKYLFRKEGQNVTLSCEQNLNHDAMYWYRQDPGQGLRLIYYSQIVNDFQKGDIAEGYSVSREKKESFPLTVTSAQKNPTAFYLCASSRVGGNNQPQHFGDGTRLSIL.

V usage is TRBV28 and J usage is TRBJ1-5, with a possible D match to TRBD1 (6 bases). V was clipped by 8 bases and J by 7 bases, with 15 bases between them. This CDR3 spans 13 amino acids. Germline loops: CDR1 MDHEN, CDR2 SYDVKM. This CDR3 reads CASYPGGRQPQHF. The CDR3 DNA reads TGTGCCAGCTACCCGGGGGGGCGACAGCCCCAGCATTTT. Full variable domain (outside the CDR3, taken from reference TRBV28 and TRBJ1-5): DVKVTQSSRYLVKRTGEKVFLECVQDMDHENMFWYRQDPGLGLRLIYFSYDVKMKEKGDIPEGYSVSREKKERFSLILESASTNQTSMYLCASYPGGRQPQHFGDGTRLSIL.

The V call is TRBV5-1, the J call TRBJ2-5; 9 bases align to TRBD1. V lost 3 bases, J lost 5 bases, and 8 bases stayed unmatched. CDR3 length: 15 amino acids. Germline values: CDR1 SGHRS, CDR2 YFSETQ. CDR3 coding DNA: TGCGCCAGCAGCTCCGGGACAGGGAGGGCGGAGACCCAGTACTTC. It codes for CASSSGTGRAETQYF.

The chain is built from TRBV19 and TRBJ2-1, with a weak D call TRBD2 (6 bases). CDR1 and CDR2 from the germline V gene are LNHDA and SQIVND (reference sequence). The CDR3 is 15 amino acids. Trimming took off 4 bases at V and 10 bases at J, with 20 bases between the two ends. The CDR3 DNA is TGTGCCAGTAGTAAGACTAGTACGATCCTTCGGGAGCAGTTCTTC. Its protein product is CASSKTSTILREQFF.

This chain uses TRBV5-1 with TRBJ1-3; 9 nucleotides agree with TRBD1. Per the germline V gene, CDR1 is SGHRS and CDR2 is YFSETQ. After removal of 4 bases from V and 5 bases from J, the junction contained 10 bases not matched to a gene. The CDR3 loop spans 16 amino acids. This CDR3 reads CASSRGDRAERNTIYF. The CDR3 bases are TGCGCCAGCAGCAGGGGGGACAGGGCGGAGAGAAACACCATATATTTT.

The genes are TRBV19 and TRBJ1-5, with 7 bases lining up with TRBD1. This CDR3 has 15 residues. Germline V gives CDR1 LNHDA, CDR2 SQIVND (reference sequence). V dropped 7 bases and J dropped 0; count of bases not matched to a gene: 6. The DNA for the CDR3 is TGTGCCAGTACCCCCGACAGGGTTAGCAATCAGCCCCAGCATTTT. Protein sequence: CASTPDRVSNQPQHF.

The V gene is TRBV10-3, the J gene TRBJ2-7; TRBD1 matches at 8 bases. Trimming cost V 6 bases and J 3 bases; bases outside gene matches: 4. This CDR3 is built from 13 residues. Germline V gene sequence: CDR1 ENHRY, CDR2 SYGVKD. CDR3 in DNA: TGTGCCATCAGGCGGGACAGGTTCTACGAGCAGTACTTC. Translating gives CAIRRDRFYEQYF.